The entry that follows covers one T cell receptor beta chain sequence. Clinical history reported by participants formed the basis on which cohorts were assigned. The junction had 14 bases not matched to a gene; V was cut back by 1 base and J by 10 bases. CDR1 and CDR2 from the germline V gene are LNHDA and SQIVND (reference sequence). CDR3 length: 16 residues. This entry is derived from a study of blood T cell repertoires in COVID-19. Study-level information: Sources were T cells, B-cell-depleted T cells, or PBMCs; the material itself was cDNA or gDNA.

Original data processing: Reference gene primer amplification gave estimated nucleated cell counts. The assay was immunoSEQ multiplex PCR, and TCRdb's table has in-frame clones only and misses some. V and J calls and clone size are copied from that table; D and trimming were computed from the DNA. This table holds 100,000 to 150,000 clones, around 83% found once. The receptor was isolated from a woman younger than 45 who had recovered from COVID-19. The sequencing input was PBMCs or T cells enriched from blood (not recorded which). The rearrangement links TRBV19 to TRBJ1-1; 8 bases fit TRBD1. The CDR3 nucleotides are TGTGCCAGTAGTATAGGGACAGGGACGCCAATGGGAGTAGCTTTCTTT. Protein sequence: CASSIGTGTPMGVAFF. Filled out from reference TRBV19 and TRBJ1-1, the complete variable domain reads DGGITQSPKYLFRKEGQNVTLSCEQNLNHDAMYWYRQDPGQGLRLIYYSQIVNDFQKGDIAEGYSVSREKKESFPLTVTSAQKNPTAFYLCASSIGTGTPMGVAFFGQGTRLTVV.